The source of this T cell receptor (beta chain) is a study of beta chain features in type 1 diabetes. Study-level background: The patient and healthy donor groups were comparable for age, gender and cell yields. Overall study findings and caveats: Within each of all four CD4+ subsets, Type 1 diabetes patients had TCRB CDR3s that were moderately but significantly shorter.

Trimming removed 4 bases from V and 0 bases from J; junction bases left unmatched: 2. Looked up from germline, CDR1 is MNHNS and CDR2 is SASEGT. There are 15 residues in the CDR3. All of the isolated RNA was reverse transcribed, so expressed TCRB transcripts were sequenced. This table comes from immunoSEQ multiplex PCR, and its TCRdb copy is limited to in-frame clones, with some not included. The sample records tens of thousands of clones, under 50% being singletons. This clone appeared a few times. Its antigen is undetermined. Sequencing was done on a sample of Tregs from blood. The genes are TRBV6-1 and TRBJ1-3; TRBD1 matches at 8 bases. This clonotype was obtained from a man aged 25 to 40 with type 1 diabetes. This chain's CDR3 is CASSAGQGSGNTIYF. DNA for the CDR3: TGTGCCAGCAGTGCTGGACAGGGCTCTGGAAACACCATATATTTT.